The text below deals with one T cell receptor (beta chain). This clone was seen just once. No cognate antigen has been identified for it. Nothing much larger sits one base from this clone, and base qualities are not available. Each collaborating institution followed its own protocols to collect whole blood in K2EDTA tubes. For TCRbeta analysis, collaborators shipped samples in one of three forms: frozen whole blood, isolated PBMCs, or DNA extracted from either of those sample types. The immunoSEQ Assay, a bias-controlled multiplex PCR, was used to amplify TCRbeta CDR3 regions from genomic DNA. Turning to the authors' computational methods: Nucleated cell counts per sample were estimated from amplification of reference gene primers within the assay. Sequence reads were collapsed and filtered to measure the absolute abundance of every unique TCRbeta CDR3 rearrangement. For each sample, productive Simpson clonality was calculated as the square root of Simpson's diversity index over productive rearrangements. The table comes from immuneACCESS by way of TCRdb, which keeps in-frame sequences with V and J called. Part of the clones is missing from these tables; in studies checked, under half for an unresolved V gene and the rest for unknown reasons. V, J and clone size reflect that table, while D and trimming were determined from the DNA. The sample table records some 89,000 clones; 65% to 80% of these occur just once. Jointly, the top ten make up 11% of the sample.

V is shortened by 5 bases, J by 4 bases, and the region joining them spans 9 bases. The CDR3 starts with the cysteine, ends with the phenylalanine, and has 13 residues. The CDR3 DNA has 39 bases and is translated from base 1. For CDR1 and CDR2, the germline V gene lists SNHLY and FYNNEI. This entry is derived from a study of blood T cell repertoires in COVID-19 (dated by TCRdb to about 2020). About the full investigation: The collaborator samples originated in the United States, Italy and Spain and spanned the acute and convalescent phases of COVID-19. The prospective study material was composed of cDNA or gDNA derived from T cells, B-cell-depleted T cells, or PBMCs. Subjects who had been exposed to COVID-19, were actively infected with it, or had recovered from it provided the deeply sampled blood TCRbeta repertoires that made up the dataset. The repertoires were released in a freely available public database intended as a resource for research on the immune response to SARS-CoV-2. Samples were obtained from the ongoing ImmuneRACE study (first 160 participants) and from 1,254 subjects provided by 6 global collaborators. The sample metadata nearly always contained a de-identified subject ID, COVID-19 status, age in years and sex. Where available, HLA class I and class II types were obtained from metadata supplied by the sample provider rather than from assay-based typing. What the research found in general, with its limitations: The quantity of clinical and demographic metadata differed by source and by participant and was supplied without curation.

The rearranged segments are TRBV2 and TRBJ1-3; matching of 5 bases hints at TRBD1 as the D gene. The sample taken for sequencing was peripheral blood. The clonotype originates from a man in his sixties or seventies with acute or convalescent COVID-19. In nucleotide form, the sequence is TGTGCCAGCAGTTCACAGGAGGGAAACACCATATATTTT. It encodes CASSSQEGNTIYF. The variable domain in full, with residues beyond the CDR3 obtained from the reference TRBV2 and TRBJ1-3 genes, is EPEVTQTPSHQVTQMGQEVILRCVPISNHLYFYWYRQILGQKVEFLVSFYNNEISEKSEIFDDQFSVERPDGSNFTLKIRSTKLEDSAMYFCASSSQEGNTIYFGEGSWLTVV.